This T cell receptor beta chain was found in a study of OX40 agonist ivuxolimab in advanced cancers. Concerning this clone: Its specificity is not known. Relative to the germline gene, one junction end is altered; a read error may explain this.

Germline CDR1 and CDR2: SSHAT and FNYEAQ (reference sequence). The CDR3 extends over 12 amino acids. The table came from immunoSEQ multiplex PCR; TCRdb's copy has only in-frame clones and leaves some out. The sample lists about 24,000 clones; 88% were seen once. General observations from the study: Dosing at 0.1 to 3.0 mg/kg was accompanied by clonal expansion of CD4+ and CD8+ blood T cells by week 6. Antigen specificity of clonally expanded peripheral T cells was not established.

The source was CD4+ or CD8+ T cells sorted from blood, collected in a trial of the OX40 agonist ivuxolimab. The chain combines TRBV7-7 with TRBJ2-5; a possible D gene is TRBD2 (6 bases). This TCR derives from an adult with an advanced solid tumor such as melanoma, head and neck, liver or kidney cancer. The CDR3 reads CASSLAPRGKYF. The CDR3 bases are TGTGCTAGCAGCTTAGCGCCCCGGGGGAAGTACTTC.